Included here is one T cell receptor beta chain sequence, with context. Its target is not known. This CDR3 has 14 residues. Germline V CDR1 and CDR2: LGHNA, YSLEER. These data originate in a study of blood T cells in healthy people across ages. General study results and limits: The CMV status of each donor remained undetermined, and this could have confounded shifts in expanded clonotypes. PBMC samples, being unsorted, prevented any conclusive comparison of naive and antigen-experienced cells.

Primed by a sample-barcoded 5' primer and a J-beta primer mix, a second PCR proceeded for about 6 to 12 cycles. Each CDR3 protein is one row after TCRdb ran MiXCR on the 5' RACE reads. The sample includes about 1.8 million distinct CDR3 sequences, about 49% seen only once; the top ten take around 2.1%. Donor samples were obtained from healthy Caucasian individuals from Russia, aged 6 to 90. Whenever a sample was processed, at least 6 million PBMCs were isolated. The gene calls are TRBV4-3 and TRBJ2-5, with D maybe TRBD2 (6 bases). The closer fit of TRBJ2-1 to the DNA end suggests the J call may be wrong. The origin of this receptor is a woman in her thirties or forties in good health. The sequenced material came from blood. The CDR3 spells CASSQVGLQETQFF. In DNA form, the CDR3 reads TGCGCCAGCAGCCAAGTCGGACTACAAGAGACCCAGTTCTTC.